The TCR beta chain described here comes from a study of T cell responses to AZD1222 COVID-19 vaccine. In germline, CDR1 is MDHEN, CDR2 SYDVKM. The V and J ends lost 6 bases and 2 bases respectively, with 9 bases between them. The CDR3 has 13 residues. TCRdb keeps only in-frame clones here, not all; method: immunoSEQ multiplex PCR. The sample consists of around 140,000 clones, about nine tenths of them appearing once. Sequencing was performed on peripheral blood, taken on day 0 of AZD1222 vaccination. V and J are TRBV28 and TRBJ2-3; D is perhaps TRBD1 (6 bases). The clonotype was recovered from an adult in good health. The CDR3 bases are TGTGCCAGCAGAAGACAGGACACAGATACGCAGTATTTT. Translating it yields CASRRQDTDTQYF.